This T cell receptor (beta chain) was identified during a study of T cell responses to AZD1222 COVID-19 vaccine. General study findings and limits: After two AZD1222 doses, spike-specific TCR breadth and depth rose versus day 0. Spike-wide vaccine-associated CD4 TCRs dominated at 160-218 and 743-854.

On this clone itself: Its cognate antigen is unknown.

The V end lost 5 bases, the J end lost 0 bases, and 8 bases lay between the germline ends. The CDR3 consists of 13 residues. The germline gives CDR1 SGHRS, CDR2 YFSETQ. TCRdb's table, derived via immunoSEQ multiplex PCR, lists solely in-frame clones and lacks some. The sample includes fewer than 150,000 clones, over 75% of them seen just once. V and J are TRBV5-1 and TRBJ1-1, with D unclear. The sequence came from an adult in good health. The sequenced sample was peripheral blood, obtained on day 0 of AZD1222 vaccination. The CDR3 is CASRLAVNTEAFF. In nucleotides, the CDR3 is TGCGCCAGCAGGCTTGCAGTGAACACTGAAGCTTTCTTT.